This T cell receptor beta chain was profiled in a study of T cells in Graves' hyperthyroidism and ophthalmopathy. This CDR3 region has 17 residues. In germline, CDR1 is SGHKS, CDR2 YYEKEE (reference sequence). The germline V and J ends were trimmed by 0 bases and 7 bases, with 19 bases remaining between them. Broader study findings: Blood samples included most of the expanded thyroid clonotypes exceeding 0.001.

This clonotype was recorded many times. Its antigen is currently unknown. The source material, RNA transcripts, was used to amplify TCR beta CDR3 regions. HTBI primers drove first-round RT-PCR of the TCR CDR3. In TCRdb, the multiplex PCR reads were re-called with MiXCR into one record per CDR3 protein. The sample lists hundreds of thousands of distinct CDR3 sequences, 14% occurring once. The hyperthyroidism was newly diagnosed and had lasted under 2 months; the patients were aged 18 to 65. The sample consisted of blood. The chain couples TRBV5-5 to TRBJ1-4; possibly TRBD1 for D (5 bases). This receptor was obtained from a woman under 30 with Graves' hyperthyroidism. The DNA of the CDR3 is TGTGCCAGCAGCTTGGAAGGCATTCACCGGGGGGGTGAAAAACTGTTTTTT. As protein: CASSLEGIHRGGEKLFF.